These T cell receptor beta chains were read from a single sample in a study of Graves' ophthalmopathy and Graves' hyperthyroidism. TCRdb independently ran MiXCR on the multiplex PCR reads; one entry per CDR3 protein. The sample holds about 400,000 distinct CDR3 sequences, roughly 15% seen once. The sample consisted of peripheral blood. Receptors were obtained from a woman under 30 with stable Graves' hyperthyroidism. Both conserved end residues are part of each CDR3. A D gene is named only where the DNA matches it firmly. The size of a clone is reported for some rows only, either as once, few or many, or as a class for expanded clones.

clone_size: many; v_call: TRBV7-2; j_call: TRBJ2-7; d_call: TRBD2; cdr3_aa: CASSLRGGPYEQYF; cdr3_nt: TGTGCCAGCAGCTTACGCGGGGGACCCTACGAGCAGTACTTC
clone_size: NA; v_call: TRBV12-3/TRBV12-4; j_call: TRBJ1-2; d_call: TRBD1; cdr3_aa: CASSSPLPGQVHYGYTF; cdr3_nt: TGTGCCAGCAGTAGCCCCCTTCCGGGACAGGTGCACTATGGCTACACCTTC
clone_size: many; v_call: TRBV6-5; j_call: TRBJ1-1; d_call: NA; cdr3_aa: CASSYSFQVMNTEAFF; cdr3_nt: TGTGCCAGCAGTTACTCGTTCCAGGTTATGAACACTGAAGCTTTCTTT
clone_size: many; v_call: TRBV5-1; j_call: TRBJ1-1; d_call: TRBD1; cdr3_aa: CASSPGQSLEAFF; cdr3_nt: TGCGCCAGCAGCCCGGGACAGTCCCTTGAAGCTTTCTTT
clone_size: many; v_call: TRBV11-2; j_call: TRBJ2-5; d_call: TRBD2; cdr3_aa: CASSLVGLAGGVETQYF; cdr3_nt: TGTGCCAGCAGCTTAGTGGGACTAGCGGGGGGGGTGGAGACCCAGTACTTC
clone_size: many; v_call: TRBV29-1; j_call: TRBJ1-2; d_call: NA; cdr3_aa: CSVYGAHRLNYGYTF; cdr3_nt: TGCAGCGTTTACGGGGCCCACCGGTTAAACTATGGCTACACCTTC
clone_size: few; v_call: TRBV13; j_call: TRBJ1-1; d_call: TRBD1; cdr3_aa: CASSSTGTGRTEAFF; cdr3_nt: TGTGCCAGCAGCTCTACCGGGACAGGGAGGACTGAAGCTTTCTTT
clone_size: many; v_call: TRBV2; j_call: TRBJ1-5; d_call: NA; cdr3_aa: CATTTGVNQPQHF; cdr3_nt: TGTGCCACTACGACAGGAGTCAATCAGCCCCAGCATTTT
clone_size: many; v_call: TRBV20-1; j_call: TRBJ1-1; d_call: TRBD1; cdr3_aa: CSARKPGQGTTEAFF; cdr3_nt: TGCAGTGCTAGAAAACCGGGACAGGGGACCACTGAAGCTTTCTTT
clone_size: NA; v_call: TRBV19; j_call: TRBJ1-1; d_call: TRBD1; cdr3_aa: CASRVQGRAVSTEAFF; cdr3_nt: TGTGCCAGTCGAGTACAGGGGCGGGCTGTGAGCACTGAAGCTTTCTTT
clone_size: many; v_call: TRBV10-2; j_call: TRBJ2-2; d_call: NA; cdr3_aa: CASGTLNTGELFF; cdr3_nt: TGCGCCAGCGGGACCCTGAACACCGGGGAGCTGTTTTTT
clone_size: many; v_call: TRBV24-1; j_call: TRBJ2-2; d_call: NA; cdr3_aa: CATSDLGLDRTNTGELFF; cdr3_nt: TGTGCCACCAGTGATTTGGGCCTTGACAGGACGAACACCGGGGAGCTGTTTTTT
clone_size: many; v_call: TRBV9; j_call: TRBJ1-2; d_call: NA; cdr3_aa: CASSVGPRSFLTGYTF; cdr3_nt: TGTGCCAGCAGCGTAGGCCCACGGAGTTTTCTAACGGGCTACACCTTC
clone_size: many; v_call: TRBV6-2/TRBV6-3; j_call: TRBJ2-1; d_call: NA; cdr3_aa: CASSLLSSYNEQFF; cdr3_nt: TGTGCCAGCAGTTTACTGAGCTCCTACAATGAGCAGTTCTTC
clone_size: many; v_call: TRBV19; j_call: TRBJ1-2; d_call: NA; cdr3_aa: CASSITAIGANYGYTF; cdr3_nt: TGTGCCAGTAGTATTACCGCCATCGGAGCTAACTATGGCTACACCTTC
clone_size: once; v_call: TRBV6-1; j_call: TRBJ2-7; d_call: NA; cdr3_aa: CASSAPRGKGSQYF; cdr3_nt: TGTGCCAGCAGCGCTCCTCGGGGAAAGGGCTCCCAGTACTTC
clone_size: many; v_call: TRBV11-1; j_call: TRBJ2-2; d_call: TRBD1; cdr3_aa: CASSLRGQANTGELFF; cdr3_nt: TGTGCCAGCAGCTTAAGGGGACAGGCGAACACCGGGGAGCTGTTTTTT
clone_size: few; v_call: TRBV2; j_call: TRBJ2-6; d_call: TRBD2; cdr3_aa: CASRERGTGANVLTF; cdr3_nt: TGTGCCAGCAGGGAGCGGGGGACTGGGGCCAACGTCCTGACTTTC
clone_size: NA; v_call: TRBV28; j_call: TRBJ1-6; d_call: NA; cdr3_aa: CASSPTSTRSPLHF; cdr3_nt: TGTGCCAGCAGTCCCACCTCGACGAGATCACCCCTCCACTTT